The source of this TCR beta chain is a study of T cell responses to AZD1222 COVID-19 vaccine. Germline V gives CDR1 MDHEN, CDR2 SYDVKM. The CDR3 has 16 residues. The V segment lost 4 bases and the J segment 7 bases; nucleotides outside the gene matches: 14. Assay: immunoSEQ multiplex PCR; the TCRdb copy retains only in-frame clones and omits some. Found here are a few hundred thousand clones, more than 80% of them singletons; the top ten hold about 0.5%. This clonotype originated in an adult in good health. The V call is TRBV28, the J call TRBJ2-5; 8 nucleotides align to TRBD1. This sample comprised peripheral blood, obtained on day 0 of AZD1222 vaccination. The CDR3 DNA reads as TGTGCCAGCAGTTCCCGAGGACAGGGTGTTTTGGGGACCCAGTACTTC. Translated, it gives CASSSRGQGVLGTQYF.